These 30 T cell receptor beta chains were all obtained from the same sample, sequenced in a study of CD8+ T cells in alopecia areata. In each case, RNA was isolated and then reverse transcribed into cDNA as the sequencing template. Only in-frame clones appear in the TCRdb table, and some are missing; sequencing was by immunoSEQ multiplex PCR. In the table there are 150,000 to 200,000 clones, 67% of which are singletons. Sequenced material: CD8+ T cells sorted from blood, taken at week 0. The receptor set was obtained from a human donor with alopecia areata.

The V call is TRBV12-5, the J call TRBJ2-3; no firm D call. CDR3 length: 14 amino acids. Trimming cost V 2 bases and J 0 bases, with 6 bases left between them. The germline V gene has CDR1 LGHNT and CDR2 FRNRAP. Written as DNA, the CDR3 is TGTGCTAGTGGTTTGAGCCCGAGCACAGATACGCAGTATTTT. This sequence encodes CASGLSPSTDTQYF.

V usage is TRBV5-6 and J usage is TRBJ2-1; the D gene is possibly TRBD2 (6 bases). The CDR3 runs 18 residues. V was trimmed by 6 bases and J by 3 bases, leaving 25 bases between them. Germline V gene lookup returns CDR1 SGHDT and CDR2 YYEEEE. The CDR3 nucleotides read TGTGCCAGCACCCTCGGGTCTAGCGTAATCCCCAACTACAATGAGCAGTTCTTC. It specifies CASTLGSSVIPNYNEQFF. The full variable domain, rest sourced from reference TRBV5-6 and TRBJ2-1, is DAGVTQSPTHLIKTRGQQVTLRCSPKSGHDTVSWYQQALGQGPQFIFQYYEEEERQRGNFPDRFSGHQFPNYSSELNVNALLLGDSALYLCASTLGSSVIPNYNEQFFGPGTRLTVL.

This chain uses TRBV5-1 with TRBJ1-2, with D perhaps TRBD1 (5 bases). The germline CDR1 and CDR2 sequences are SGHRS and YFSETQ. The CDR3 sequence is 15 residues long. Between the trimmed V and J ends, which lost 4 bases and 0 bases, there was a span of 13 bases. CDR3 sequence: CASSEQETTNYGYTF. CDR3 nucleotide sequence: TGCGCCAGCAGCGAACAGGAGACTACTAACTATGGCTACACCTTC.

CDR3: CASRQGQGSQETQYF. The CDR3 DNA sequence: TGTGCCAGCAGACAGGGACAGGGCAGTCAAGAGACCCAGTACTTC. The chain joins TRBV27 to TRBJ2-5; 9 nucleotides agree with TRBD1. CDR3 length: 15 residues. V shed 6 bases, J shed 2 bases, and the junction held 7 bases outside the gene matches. The germline V gene encodes CDR1 MNHEY and CDR2 SMNVEV (reference sequence).

In nucleotides, the CDR3 is TGTGCCAGCAGTTACGTGGAGACCCAGTACTTC. Its translation is CASSYVETQYF. The genes are TRBV6-6 and TRBJ2-5; D is unresolved. This CDR3 is 11 amino acids long. Trimming removed 2 bases at V and 5 bases at J, with 3 bases between. Germline CDR1 MNHNY, CDR2 SVGAGI (reference sequence).

The CDR3 sequence: CASSPPTRPGSSGANVLTF. The CDR3 nucleotides read TGTGCCAGCAGCCCCCCAACCCGCCCAGGGTCTTCTGGGGCCAACGTCCTGACTTTC. The rearrangement links TRBV7-9 to TRBJ2-6; tentatively, D is TRBD1 (5 bases). Germline V gives CDR1 SEHNR, CDR2 FQNEAQ (reference sequence). The CDR3 loop spans 19 amino acids. The V end lost 5 bases, the J end lost 1 base, and 21 bases lay between the germline ends. The entire variable domain, with the rest obtained from reference TRBV7-9 and TRBJ2-6, is as follows: DTGVSQNPRHKITKRGQNVTFRCDPISEHNRLYWYRQTLGQGPEFLTYFQNEAQLEKSRLLSDRFSAERPKGSFSTLEIQRTEQGDSAMYLCASSPPTRPGSSGANVLTFGAGSRLTVL.

This chain's CDR3 is CASGRGRTEETQYF. CDR3 DNA: TGCGCCAGCGGTAGGGGCAGAACAGAAGAGACCCAGTACTTC. The chain employs TRBV5-1 and TRBJ2-5; weak D call: TRBD1 (5 bases). The CDR3 has 14 amino acids. Germline V CDR1 and CDR2: SGHRS, YFSETQ. Between the trimmed V and J ends, which lost 7 bases and 3 bases, there was a span of 16 bases. Using reference TRBV5-1 and TRBJ2-5 for the parts outside the CDR3, the full variable domain is KAGVTQTPRYLIKTRGQQVTLSCSPISGHRSVSWYQQTPGQGLQFLFEYFSETQRNKGNFPGRFSGRQFSNSRSEMNVSTLELGDSALYLCASGRGRTEETQYFGPGTRLLVL.

A few counts support this clone. The V call is TRBV7-9, the J call TRBJ1-4; 9 bases are shared with TRBD1. This CDR3 has 13 residues. Germline V lookup: CDR1 SEHNR, CDR2 FQNEAQ (reference sequence). Germline trimming cut 10 bases from V and 7 bases from J; bases unmatched to any gene: 7. The CDR3 loop is CAIAGQGVEKLFF. CDR3 nucleotide sequence: TGTGCCATCGCGGGACAGGGCGTTGAAAAACTGTTTTTT.

The V gene is TRBV6-5, the J gene TRBJ1-1, with a weak D call TRBD1 (5 bases). Trimming removed 0 bases from V and 6 bases from J, with 8 bases in between. Germline-derived CDR1 and CDR2 are MNHEY and SVGAGI. The CDR3 extends over 13 amino acids. The CDR3 coding sequence is TGTGCCAGCAGTTACTCTAGGGGACCTGAAGCTTTCTTT. It specifies CASSYSRGPEAFF.

The rearrangement uses TRBV7-9 and TRBJ2-4; D uncertain. The CDR3 has 17 amino acids. Between the trimmed V and J ends, which lost 4 bases and 0 bases, there was a span of 16 bases. Per the germline V gene, CDR1 is SEHNR and CDR2 is FQNEAQ (reference sequence). DNA of the CDR3: TGTGCCAGCAGCTCCACCGATGGGCCTCTAGCCAAAAACATTCAGTACTTC. Protein: CASSSTDGPLAKNIQYF.

This rearrangement joins TRBV19 to TRBJ2-5, with D perhaps given as TRBD1 or TRBD2 (5 bases each). There are 14 residues in the CDR3. Germline CDR1 is LNHDA and CDR2 is SQIVND (reference sequence). V was cut by 4 bases and J by 5 bases, with 14 bases left in between. CDR3 amino acids: CASSRPGPRETQYF. CDR3 DNA: TGTGCCAGTAGTAGACCGGGACCGCGGGAGACCCAGTACTTC.

This sequence joins TRBV27 and TRBJ2-6; D remains unclear. Between the trimmed V and J ends, which lost 5 bases and 4 bases, there was a span of 9 bases. Germline V gives CDR1 MNHEY, CDR2 SMNVEV (reference sequence). The CDR3 runs 14 residues. The CDR3 coding sequence is TGTGCCAGCAGTATAGGACCCGGGGCCAACGTCCTGACTTTC. This sequence encodes CASSIGPGANVLTF.

This clone was seen only once. The chain combines TRBV2 with TRBJ2-3, with D possibly called TRBD1 or TRBD2 (5 bases each). This CDR3 has 14 residues. In germline, CDR1 is SNHLY, CDR2 FYNNEI. V lost 6 bases, J lost 2 bases, and 12 bases lay in between. CDR3 in amino acids: CASSRGRSTDTQYF. The CDR3, as DNA: TGTGCCAGCAGCCGGGGCAGGTCCACAGATACGCAGTATTTT.

This chain joins TRBV2 and TRBJ1-6, with 8 bases aligning to TRBD1. This CDR3 is 15 amino acids long. CDR1 is SNHLY and CDR2 is FYNNEI in the germline V gene. V shed 6 bases and J 11 bases; nucleotides not matched to a gene: 12. The CDR3 reads CASRGRTGSYTPLHF. In DNA form, the CDR3 reads TGTGCCAGCAGAGGAAGGACAGGGAGTTATACACCCCTCCACTTT. Full variable domain (remainder filled in from reference TRBV2 and TRBJ1-6): EPEVTQTPSHQVTQMGQEVILRCVPISNHLYFYWYRQILGQKVEFLVSFYNNEISEKSEIFDDQFSVERPDGSNFTLKIRSTKLEDSAMYFCASRGRTGSYTPLHFGNGTRLTVT.

This chain uses TRBV5-6 with TRBJ2-6; no firm D call. The CDR3 is 16 residues long. V was trimmed by 4 bases and J by 0 bases, leaving 11 bases between them. Germline-derived CDR1 and CDR2 are SGHDT and YYEEEE. Here the CDR3 DNA reads TGTGCCAGCAGCCTGGGCACGGCCTCTGGGGCCAACGTCCTGACTTTC. Its protein product is CASSLGTASGANVLTF.

The chain recombines TRBV19 with TRBJ2-7, with D maybe TRBD2 (5 bases). Germline V CDR1 and CDR2: LNHDA, SQIVND (reference sequence). V was shortened by 5 bases and J by 2 bases, with 10 bases between the two germline ends. The CDR3 runs 13 residues. Written as DNA, the CDR3 is TGTGCCAGTAGTGCCGGGAACCCCTACGAGCAGTACTTC. It specifies CASSAGNPYEQYF. Drawing the rest from reference TRBV19 and TRBJ2-7, the complete variable domain is DGGITQSPKYLFRKEGQNVTLSCEQNLNHDAMYWYRQDPGQGLRLIYYSQIVNDFQKGDIAEGYSVSREKKESFPLTVTSAQKNPTAFYLCASSAGNPYEQYFGPGTRLTVT.

J is TRBJ2-1 and V is TRBV29-1, with a tentative D call TRBD2 (5 bases). In germline, CDR1 is SQVTM, CDR2 ANQGSEA. This CDR3 has 13 amino acids. V gave up 5 bases and J gave up 0 bases, with 8 bases separating them. The CDR3 protein is CSVPGSSYNEQFF. The CDR3 bases are TGCAGCGTTCCGGGGAGCTCCTACAATGAGCAGTTCTTC.

V usage is TRBV9 and J usage is TRBJ1-2; no firm D call. V was trimmed by 3 bases and J by 9 bases, leaving 9 bases between them. The CDR3 loop spans 11 amino acids. Germline loops: CDR1 SGDLS, CDR2 YYNGEE. Written as DNA, the CDR3 is TGTGCCAGCAGCGCTGCTCAGCGCTACACCTTC. Translating it yields CASSAAQRYTF.

This chain connects TRBV27 to TRBJ2-2, with 8 positions matching TRBD1. The CDR3 spans 13 residues. CDR1 and CDR2 (germline): MNHEY, SMNVEV (reference sequence). V gave up 4 bases and J gave up 5 bases; unmatched junction bases: 0. The CDR3 here is CASSWDRTGELFF. The CDR3 nucleotides read TGTGCCAGCAGTTGGGACAGGACCGGGGAGCTGTTTTTT.

This clone appeared a single time. The chain couples TRBV19 to TRBJ1-1, with no clear D. Looked up from germline, CDR1 is LNHDA and CDR2 is SQIVND (reference sequence). V lost 10 bases and J 1 base, leaving 10 bases between the germline ends. The CDR3 sequence is 12 residues long. The CDR3 nucleotides read TGTGCCACTGCGTTGGGGAACACTGAAGCTTTCTTT. This encodes CATALGNTEAFF.

This chain uses TRBV18 with TRBJ1-2, with 11 bases aligning to TRBD1. CDR1 and CDR2 (germline): KGHSH, LQKENI. This CDR3 has 17 residues. The V gene end was trimmed by 3 bases and the J gene end by 4 bases; junction bases not matched to a gene: 10. The CDR3 DNA sequence: TGTGCCAGCTCACCCACCGGACAGGGGGCACTCGTCTATGGCTACACCTTC. This translates into CASSPTGQGALVYGYTF.

The chain has TRBV23-1 and TRBJ2-5; TRBD1 agrees at 12 bases. TRBV23-1 is placed among ORFs of uncertain function. This CDR3 is built from 20 residues. The junction had 16 bases not matched to a gene; V was cut back by 0 bases and J by 5 bases. CDR3 protein: CASSQSFQAGTGGSRETQYF. The CDR3 bases are TGCGCCAGCAGTCAATCGTTCCAGGCCGGGACAGGGGGCTCTCGGGAGACCCAGTACTTC.

This clone was found a few times. The sample holds other DNA sequences that translate to the same CDR3. V and J are TRBV29-1 and TRBJ2-7; no firm D call. Trimming stripped 1 base from V and 3 bases from J, with 7 bases between. The CDR3 is made up of 12 amino acids. Looked up from germline, CDR1 is SQVTM and CDR2 is ANQGSEA. CDR3 amino acids: CSVEGSSYEQYF. The CDR3 nucleotides read TGCAGCGTTGAAGGTTCCAGCTACGAGCAGTACTTC.

This clone was observed a handful of times. This rearrangement joins TRBV29-1 to TRBJ2-1; D might be TRBD1 or TRBD2, each matching 6 bases. Between the trimmed V and J ends, which lost 4 bases and 0 bases, there was a span of 13 bases. The length of the CDR3 is 15 residues. CDR1 and CDR2 (germline): SQVTM, ANQGSEA. CDR3: CSVGGAGPSYNEQFF. DNA for the CDR3: TGCAGCGTTGGGGGGGCAGGACCCTCCTACAATGAGCAGTTCTTC.

This clone was seen only a few times. The V and J genes are TRBV6-5 and TRBJ2-1; possible D gene TRBD1, 7 bases. The germline V gene encodes CDR1 MNHEY and CDR2 SVGAGI. The CDR3 runs 14 residues. V lost 7 bases, J lost 3 bases, and 13 bases lay in between. The CDR3 loop reads CASTWQGGYNEQFF. DNA of the CDR3: TGTGCCAGCACTTGGCAGGGGGGCTACAATGAGCAGTTCTTC.

V usage is TRBV4-1 and J usage is TRBJ1-5; TRBD1 matches 7 bases. The CDR3 sequence is 17 residues long. Germline V gene sequence: CDR1 MGHRA, CDR2 YSYEKL. V gave up 3 bases and J gave up 5 bases; unmatched junction bases: 13. The CDR3 DNA follows: TGCGCCAGCAGCCAGGCCGGGACAGCTATGGGGTATCAGCCCCAGCATTTT. Translation: CASSQAGTAMGYQPQHF.

This clone appeared a few times. CDR3 coding DNA: TGTGCCAGCAGCACCCGACAGGTGTACAATGAGCAGTTCTTC. This translates into CASSTRQVYNEQFF. The genes are TRBV7-9 and TRBJ2-1; possible D gene TRBD1, 6 bases. Germline values: CDR1 SEHNR, CDR2 FQNEAQ (reference sequence). With 5 bases removed from V and 4 bases from J, the gap between germline ends came to 12 bases. The CDR3 runs 14 residues.

The chain carries TRBV29-1 and TRBJ1-1, with D unresolved. The V gene's germline CDR1 is SQVTM and CDR2 ANQGSEA. The V gene lost 6 bases and the J gene lost 8 bases, with 13 bases spanning the gap. CDR3 length: 11 residues. CDR3 DNA sequence: TGCAGCGTCTCAAGGAGGCAGGAAGCTTTCTTT. Residues: CSVSRRQEAFF.

This clone appeared a single time. The V gene is TRBV25-1, the J gene TRBJ2-5; 10 bases are shared with TRBD2. Unmatched junction bases numbered 15, after V lost 8 bases and J lost 3 bases. The CDR3 is made up of 17 amino acids. Per germline, CDR1 MGHDK and CDR2 SYGVNS. Written as DNA, the CDR3 is TGTGCCAGCTCCACAAGGGGGGGACTAGCGAGAAAAGAGACCCAGTACTTC. It encodes CASSTRGGLARKETQYF.

The V and J genes are TRBV6-1 and TRBJ2-2; no clear D. The CDR3 contains 12 residues. CDR1 is MNHNS, CDR2 SASEGT, per germline. Trimming left V 8 bases short and J 5 bases short, with 9 bases between. CDR3: CASPGYTGELFF. Written as DNA, the CDR3 is TGTGCCAGCCCTGGGTATACCGGGGAGCTGTTTTTT.